The 17 T cell receptor beta chains listed next were all sequenced from one sample in a study of T-cell memory formation after mild COVID-19. TCRdb reprocessed the 5' RACE reads via MiXCR and lists one record per CDR3 protein. The sample shows 200,000 to 250,000 distinct CDR3 sequences, approximately 15% of them seen only once. Specimen: PBMCs or a T cell subset sorted from them (not recorded which). Every receptor here comes from an adult woman who had mild COVID-19 (a few samples of this study predate the infection). Cell type and time point are not known.

The rearrangement links TRBV7-2 to TRBJ1-2; maybe TRBD1 (6 bases). This CDR3 spans 16 amino acids. V was clipped by 5 bases and J by 6 bases, with 22 bases between them. Germline assignment: CDR1 SGHTA and CDR2 FQGNSA. In DNA, the CDR3 is TGTGCCAGCAGCCGCTACCCTGGGGGCAGGGATCATGGCTACACCTTC. This encodes CASSRYPGGRDHGYTF.

This clonotype was seen only a few times. V usage is TRBV12-3 or TRBV12-4 and J usage is TRBJ2-1; no firm D call. The CDR3 is made up of 11 amino acids. The V gene lost 3 bases and the J gene lost 9 bases, with 6 bases spanning the gap. DNA for the CDR3: TGTGCCAGCAGTTTTTTAGGTGAGCAGTTCTTC. It yields the protein CASSFLGEQFF.

This clonotype was seen a few times. This chain joins TRBV5-1 and TRBJ2-3; D not certain. The germline CDR1 and CDR2 sequences are SGHRS and YFSETQ. V lost 0 bases and J 4 bases, leaving 12 bases between the germline ends. This CDR3 comprises 15 residues. As DNA, the CDR3 is TGCGCCAGCAGCTTGGCGTCGAAGGAACCAGATACGCAGTATTTT. Residues: CASSLASKEPDTQYF.

V and J are TRBV3-1 and TRBJ2-1, with 11 bases lining up with TRBD1. Germline V gives CDR1 LGHDT, CDR2 YNNKEL (reference sequence). CDR3 length: 16 residues. The V gene end was trimmed by 1 base and the J gene end by 7 bases; junction bases not matched to a gene: 6. The chain's CDR3 is CASSQVRTGGKNEQFF. CDR3 DNA: TGTGCCAGCAGCCAAGTTCGGACAGGGGGCAAGAATGAGCAGTTCTTC.

In this sample, this clonotype turned up a few times. The chain is built from TRBV4-2 and TRBJ1-5; no firm D call. This CDR3 has 14 amino acids. The V and J ends lost 0 bases and 3 bases respectively, with 6 bases between them. Germline V gene data show CDR1 as LGHNA and CDR2 as YNFKEQ. CDR3 sequence: CASSQESINQPQHF. CDR3 nucleotides: TGTGCCAGCAGCCAAGAGAGCATCAATCAGCCCCAGCATTTT.

CDR3 nucleotide sequence: TGTGCCAGCAGTATCCGGGACAGATGGGCCGGCTACACCTTC. It is translated as CASSIRDRWAGYTF. The chain carries TRBV6-2 or TRBV6-3 and TRBJ1-2, with 7 bases matching TRBD1. CDR1 is MNHEY, CDR2 SVGEGT, per germline. Trimming at V came to 5 bases and at J to 8 bases, leaving 11 bases not matched to a gene. The CDR3 totals 14 residues.

The sample holds many counts of this clonotype. The chain recombines TRBV4-1 with TRBJ2-7; 13 bases are a match to TRBD2. CDR1 and CDR2 from the germline V gene are MGHRA and YSYEKL. Germline trimming cut 4 bases from V and 4 bases from J; bases unmatched to any gene: 16. The CDR3 length is 19 residues. This CDR3 reads CASSRTVGTSGGALYEQYF. The CDR3 bases are TGCGCCAGCAGCCGTACGGTGGGAACTAGCGGGGGGGCCTTGTACGAGCAGTACTTC.

The chain links TRBV2 to TRBJ2-7; 9 nucleotides agree with TRBD1. The CDR3 consists of 13 residues. V lost 6 bases to trimming and J lost 3 bases; unmatched junction nucleotides: 3. The germline CDR1 and CDR2 sequences are SNHLY and FYNNEI. The chain's CDR3 is CASRRQGDYEQYF. In DNA, the CDR3 is TGTGCCAGCAGGAGACAGGGGGACTACGAGCAGTACTTC.

Only a few counts were recorded for this clonotype. V usage is TRBV20-1 and J usage is TRBJ2-7, with D tentatively TRBD1 (6 bases). The CDR3 length is 12 residues. Germline V lookup: CDR1 DFQATT, CDR2 SNEGSKA (reference sequence). With 3 bases removed from V and 3 bases from J, the gap between germline ends came to 9 bases. CDR3 region: CSARDRYYEQYF. CDR3 sequence (DNA): TGCAGTGCTAGGGACAGATACTACGAGCAGTACTTC.

Here the CDR3 DNA reads TGTGCCAGCAGCTTCCGGACAGGGGGCGTCATCCGCACTGAAGCTTTCTTT. It codes for CASSFRTGGVIRTEAFF. The V and J genes are TRBV27 and TRBJ1-1, with 11 bases identical to TRBD1. CDR1 and CDR2 from the germline V gene are MNHEY and SMNVEV (reference sequence). The CDR3 runs to 17 residues. The trim removed 6 bases at V and 4 bases at J, leaving 13 bases unmatched.

This clonotype was found once. The rearrangement uses TRBV7-2 and TRBJ1-2; D call uncertain. Germline V gene data show CDR1 as SGHTA and CDR2 as FQGNSA. This CDR3 spans 14 amino acids. V gave up 1 base and J gave up 4 bases, with 10 bases separating them. The CDR3 loop is CASSLDAGPYGYTF. The CDR3 DNA reads as TGTGCCAGCAGCTTAGACGCAGGCCCCTATGGCTACACCTTC.

The table lists this clonotype with a few counts. The chain combines TRBV7-9 with TRBJ2-7, with D possibly TRBD1 on 5 matching bases. Trimming removed 5 bases at V and 6 bases at J, with 20 bases between. The CDR3 totals 15 residues. The germline CDR1 and CDR2 sequences are SEHNR and FQNEAQ (reference sequence). The CDR3: CASSPQGRDSGEQYF. The CDR3 DNA is TGTGCCAGCAGCCCCCAGGGAAGGGATTCAGGCGAGCAGTACTTC.

The chain uses TRBV11-3 and TRBJ1-3; D not resolved. The CDR3 covers 15 residues. Germline assignment: CDR1 SGHNT and CDR2 YENEEA. Trimming pared 3 bases from V and 0 bases from J, leaving 9 bases between. CDR3 nucleotide sequence: TGTGCCAGCAGCTTCTATGGACTCTCTGGAAACACCATATATTTT. As protein: CASSFYGLSGNTIYF.

The V and J genes are TRBV6-5 and TRBJ2-7; unclear D gene. The V gene's germline CDR1 is MNHEY and CDR2 SVGAGI. The V gene lost 1 base and the J gene lost 6 bases, with 1 base spanning the gap. CDR3 size: 10 residues. The CDR3 protein is CASSYCEQYF. The CDR3 DNA reads TGTGCCAGCAGTTACTGCGAGCAGTACTTC.

This clonotype appeared a few times. The V call is TRBV7-9, the J call TRBJ1-2; D gene unclear. Trimming took off 4 bases at V and 7 bases at J, with 13 bases between the two ends. From germline, CDR1 is SEHNR and CDR2 FQNEAQ (reference sequence). The CDR3 extends over 13 amino acids. CDR3 sequence (DNA): TGTGCCAGCAGCTGGGTTGGACCCACTGGCTACACCTTC. Translation gives CASSWVGPTGYTF.

This clonotype has just a few counts. The chain links TRBV20-1 to TRBJ2-1; tentatively, D is TRBD1 or TRBD2 (5 bases each). The CDR3 length is 14 residues. Germline CDR1 and CDR2: DFQATT and SNEGSKA (reference sequence). V was shortened by 5 bases and J by 9 bases, with 20 bases between the two germline ends. Here the CDR3 reads CSAPTGTASGEQFF. Here the CDR3 DNA reads TGCAGTGCTCCAACCGGGACCGCGTCGGGTGAGCAGTTCTTC.

This clonotype appeared a few times. The chain joins TRBV27 to TRBJ2-7; D gene ambiguous. Per germline, CDR1 MNHEY and CDR2 SMNVEV (reference sequence). CDR3 length: 16 amino acids. Trimming took 2 bases from V and 0 from J, leaving 14 bases between them. The CDR3 sequence: CASSLVADLRSYEQYF. Written as DNA, the CDR3 is TGTGCCAGCAGTTTAGTGGCAGACCTGCGCTCCTACGAGCAGTACTTC.